This is a list of T cell receptor beta chains from one sample in a study of CD8 T cells in ankylosing spondylitis. TCRdb ran MiXCR on the 5' RACE reads and lists one entry per CDR3 protein. This sample yields roughly 440,000 distinct CDR3 sequences, of which approximately 17% are seen a single time; under 1.2% belongs to the top ten. The specimen was blood, either unsorted or a sorted T cell fraction (not recorded which). These TCRs come from a male donor with ankylosing spondylitis. Each CDR3 is given with its conserved first and last residue.

>TRBJ2-3|TRBV5-1
CASSLVSITDIRYF
>TRBJ1-1|TRBV2
CASSYIGTANTEAFF
>TRBJ2-2|TRBV5-6
CASSLWGYDTGELFF
>TRBJ2-1|TRBV4-1
CASSQGWNNEQFF
>TRBJ2-2|TRBV12-3/TRBV12-4
CASGQRGVNTGELFF
>TRBJ2-3|TRBV12-3/TRBV12-4
CASSLAQGGGTDTQYF
>TRBJ1-5|TRBV18
CASSPTANHQPQHF
>TRBJ2-1|TRBV6-2/TRBV6-3
CASRDGTGRYNEQFF
>TRBJ2-7|TRBV7-3
CASSLSPTGRIDEQYF
>TRBJ2-7|TRBV6-5
CASSYSSSTTGAYEQYF
>TRBJ1-2|TRBV15
CATSRDPTGGGYTF
>TRBJ2-7|TRBV6-1
CASSEVGYYEQYF
>TRBJ2-7|TRBV28
CASSFLGTGTLREQYF
>TRBJ2-3|TRBV15
CATSSRLAGPTDTQYF
>TRBJ2-7|TRBV5-1
CASSYAKIGTGVTYEQYF
>TRBJ2-3|TRBV3-1
CASSRRGVGTDTQYF
>TRBJ2-1|TRBV3-1
CASSQKLTSGSGNEQFF
>TRBJ2-5|TRBV6-1
CASSRNGGQETQYF
>TRBJ2-2|TRBV7-2
CASRLAVLTGELFF
>TRBJ1-4|TRBV15
CATSRTTNEKLFF
>TRBJ2-1|TRBV20-1
CSAPKRDRGGEQFF
>TRBJ1-2|TRBV18
CASGEEQGAYGYTF
>TRBJ1-2|TRBV7-9
CASSLAGSRENYGYTF
>TRBJ1-6|TRBV28
CASTQAPTPLHF
>TRBJ2-5|TRBV20-1
CSAVIGGETQYF
>TRBJ1-2|TRBV9
CASSVIGSYGYTF
>TRBJ1-1|TRBV5-1
CASSPTGSLNTEAFF
>TRBJ1-5|TRBV12-3/TRBV12-4
CASSFGVDQPQHF
>TRBJ1-2|TRBV30
CAWSPGVVGYTF
>TRBJ1-2|TRBV7-9
CASSPGEGYTF
>TRBJ2-1|TRBV9
CASSVRLVGNEQFF
>TRBJ1-2|TRBV4-1
CASSQEMNYGYTF
>TRBJ2-3|TRBV18
CASSPAVSGGLTDTQYF
>TRBJ2-5|TRBV5-1
CASRLTGGGQETQYF
>TRBJ2-1|TRBV12-3/TRBV12-4
CASSPRTGKRFNEQFF
>TRBJ2-2|TRBV5-1
CASSIPGGTGELFF
>TRBJ2-1|TRBV19
CASSRKTYNEQFF
>TRBJ2-1|TRBV9
CASSPQRRGSYNEQFF
>TRBJ2-7|TRBV18
CASSPVGRGYEQYF
>TRBJ2-4|TRBV29-1
CSVESSRNIQYF
>TRBJ2-2|TRBV12-3/TRBV12-4
CASSPTQGRTGELFF